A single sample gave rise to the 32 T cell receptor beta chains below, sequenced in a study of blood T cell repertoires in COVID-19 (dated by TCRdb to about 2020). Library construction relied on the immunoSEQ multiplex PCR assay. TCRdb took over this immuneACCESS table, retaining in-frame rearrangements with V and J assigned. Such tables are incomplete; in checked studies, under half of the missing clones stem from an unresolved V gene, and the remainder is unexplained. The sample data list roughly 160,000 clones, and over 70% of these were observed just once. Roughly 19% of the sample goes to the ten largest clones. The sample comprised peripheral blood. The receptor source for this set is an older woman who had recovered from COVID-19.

CDR3 loop: CASSETSGAPTDTQYF. For the CDR3, the DNA is TGTGCCAGCAGTGAGACTAGCGGGGCCCCCACAGATACGCAGTATTTT. The rearrangement joins TRBV6-1 to TRBJ2-3; TRBD2 matches 11 bases. Germline CDR1 reads MNHNS; CDR2 reads SASEGT. V shed 3 bases, J shed 2 bases, and the junction held 4 bases outside the gene matches. This CDR3 has 16 amino acids.

CDR3 nucleotides: TGTGCCACCAGTGGGGGGCAGGTAGCTTTCTTT. Translated: CATSGGQVAFF. The chain carries TRBV24-1 and TRBJ1-1, with D tentatively TRBD1 (6 bases). The germline V gene has CDR1 KGHDR and CDR2 SFDVKD. The CDR3 is 11 residues long. V was pared by 5 bases and J by 10 bases, with 10 bases between.

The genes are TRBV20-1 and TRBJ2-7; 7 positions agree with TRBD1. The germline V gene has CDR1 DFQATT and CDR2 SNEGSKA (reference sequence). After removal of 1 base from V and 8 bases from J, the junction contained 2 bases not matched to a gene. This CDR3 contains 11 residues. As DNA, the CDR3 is TGCAGTGCTAGAGGACAGGGTAAGCAGTACTTC. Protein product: CSARGQGKQYF.

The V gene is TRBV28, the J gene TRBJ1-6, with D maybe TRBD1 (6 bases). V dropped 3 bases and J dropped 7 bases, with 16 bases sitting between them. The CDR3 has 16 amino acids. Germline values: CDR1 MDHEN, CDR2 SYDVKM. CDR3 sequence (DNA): TGTGCCAGCAGTTTTTGGCGGGGGGCAAGCAATTCACCCCTCCACTTT. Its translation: CASSFWRGASNSPLHF.

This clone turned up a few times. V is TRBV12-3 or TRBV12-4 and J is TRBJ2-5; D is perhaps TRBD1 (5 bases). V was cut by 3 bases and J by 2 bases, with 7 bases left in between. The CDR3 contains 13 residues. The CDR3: CASSLGLQETQYF. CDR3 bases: TGTGCCAGCAGTTTGGGGCTACAAGAGACCCAGTACTTC.

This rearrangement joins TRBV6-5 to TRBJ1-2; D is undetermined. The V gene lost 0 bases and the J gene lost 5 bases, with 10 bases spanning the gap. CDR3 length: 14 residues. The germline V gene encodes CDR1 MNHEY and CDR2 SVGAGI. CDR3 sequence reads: CASSYSPGTYGYTF. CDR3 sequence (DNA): TGTGCCAGCAGTTACTCCCCGGGAACTTATGGCTACACCTTC.

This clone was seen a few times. Here the CDR3 DNA reads TGTGCCAGCAGCCGGGACAGCGGTAGCACTGAAGCTTTCTTT. Translated, it gives CASSRDSGSTEAFF. The chain combines TRBV5-4 with TRBJ1-1, with 7 bases lining up with TRBD1. Losses at the gene ends were 4 bases for V and 4 bases for J; bases not matched to a gene: 7. The germline V gene has CDR1 SGHNT and CDR2 YYREEE (reference sequence). CDR3 size: 14 residues.

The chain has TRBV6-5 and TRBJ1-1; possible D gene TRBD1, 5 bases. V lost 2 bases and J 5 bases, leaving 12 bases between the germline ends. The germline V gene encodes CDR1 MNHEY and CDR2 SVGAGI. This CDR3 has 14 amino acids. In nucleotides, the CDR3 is TGTGCCAGCAGTTACGGGCAGGGAAGGACTGAAGCTTTCTTT. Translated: CASSYGQGRTEAFF.

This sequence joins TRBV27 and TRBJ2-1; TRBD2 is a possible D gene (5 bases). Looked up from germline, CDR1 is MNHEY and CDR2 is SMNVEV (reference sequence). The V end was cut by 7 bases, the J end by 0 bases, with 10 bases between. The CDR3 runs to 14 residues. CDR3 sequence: CASTKRSSYNEQFF. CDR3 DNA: TGTGCCAGCACCAAGCGGAGCTCCTACAATGAGCAGTTCTTC.

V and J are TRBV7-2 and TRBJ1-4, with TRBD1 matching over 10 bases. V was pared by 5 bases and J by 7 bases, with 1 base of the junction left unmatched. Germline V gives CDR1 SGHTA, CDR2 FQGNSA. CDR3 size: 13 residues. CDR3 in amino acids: CASSRDRGEKLFF. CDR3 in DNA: TGTGCCAGCAGCCGGGACAGGGGTGAAAAACTGTTTTTT.

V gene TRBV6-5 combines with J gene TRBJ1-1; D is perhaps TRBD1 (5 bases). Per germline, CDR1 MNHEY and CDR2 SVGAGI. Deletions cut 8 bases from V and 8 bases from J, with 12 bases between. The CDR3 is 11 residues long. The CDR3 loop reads CASATAQEAFF. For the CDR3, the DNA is TGTGCCAGCGCGACAGCGCAAGAAGCTTTCTTT.

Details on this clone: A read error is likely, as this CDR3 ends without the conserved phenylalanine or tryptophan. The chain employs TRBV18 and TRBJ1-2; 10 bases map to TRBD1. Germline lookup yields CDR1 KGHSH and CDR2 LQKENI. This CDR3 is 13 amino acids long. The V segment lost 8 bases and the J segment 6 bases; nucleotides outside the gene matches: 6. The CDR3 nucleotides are TGTGCCAGCGCCATCGGGACAGGGGATGGCTACACCCTC. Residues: CASAIGTGDGYTL.

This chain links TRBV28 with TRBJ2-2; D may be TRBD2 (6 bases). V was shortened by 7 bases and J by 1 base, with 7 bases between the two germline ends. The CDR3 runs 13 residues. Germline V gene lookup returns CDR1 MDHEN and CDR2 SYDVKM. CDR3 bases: TGTGCCAGCACGGAGGGGAACACCGGGGAGCTGTTTTTT. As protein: CASTEGNTGELFF.

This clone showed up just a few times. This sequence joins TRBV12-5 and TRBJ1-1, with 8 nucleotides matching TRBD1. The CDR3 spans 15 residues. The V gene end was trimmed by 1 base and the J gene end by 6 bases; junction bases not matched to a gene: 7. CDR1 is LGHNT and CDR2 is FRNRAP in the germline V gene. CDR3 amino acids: CASGLGRTGKAEAFF. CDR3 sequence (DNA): TGTGCTAGTGGTTTGGGGAGGACAGGGAAAGCTGAAGCTTTCTTT.

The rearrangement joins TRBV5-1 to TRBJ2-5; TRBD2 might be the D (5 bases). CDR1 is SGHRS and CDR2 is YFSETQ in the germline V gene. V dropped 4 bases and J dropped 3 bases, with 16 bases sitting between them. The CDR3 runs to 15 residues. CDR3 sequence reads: CASSPPRGSKETQYF. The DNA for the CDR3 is TGCGCCAGCAGCCCACCCCGGGGTTCAAAAGAGACCCAGTACTTC. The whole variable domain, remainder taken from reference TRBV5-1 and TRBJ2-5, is KAGVTQTPRYLIKTRGQQVTLSCSPISGHRSVSWYQQTPGQGLQFLFEYFSETQRNKGNFPGRFSGRQFSNSRSEMNVSTLELGDSALYLCASSPPRGSKETQYFGPGTRLLVL.

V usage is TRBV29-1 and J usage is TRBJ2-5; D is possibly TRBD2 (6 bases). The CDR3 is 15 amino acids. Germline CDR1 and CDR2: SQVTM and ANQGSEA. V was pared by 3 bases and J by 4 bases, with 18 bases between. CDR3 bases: TGCAGCGTTGAGGGTACTGACCCCGGGGGAGAGACCCAGTACTTC. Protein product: CSVEGTDPGGETQYF. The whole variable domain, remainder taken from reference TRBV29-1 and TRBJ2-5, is SAVISQKPSRDICQRGTSLTIQCQVDSQVTMMFWYRQQPGQSLTLIATANQGSEATYESGFVIDKFPISRPNLTFSTLTVSNMSPEDSSIYLCSVEGTDPGGETQYFGPGTRLLVL.

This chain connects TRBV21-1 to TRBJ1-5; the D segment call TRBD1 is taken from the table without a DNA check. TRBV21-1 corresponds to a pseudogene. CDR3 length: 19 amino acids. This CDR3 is CASSKVGTGDRERNQPQHF. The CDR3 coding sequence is TGTGCCAGCAGCAAAGTTGGGACAGGGGATAGGGAGAGAAATCAGCCCCAGCATTTT.

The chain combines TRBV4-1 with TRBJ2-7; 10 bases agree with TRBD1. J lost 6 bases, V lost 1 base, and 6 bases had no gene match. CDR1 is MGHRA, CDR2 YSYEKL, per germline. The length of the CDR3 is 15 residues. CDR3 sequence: CASSQAGTGEFEQYF. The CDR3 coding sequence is TGCGCCAGCAGCCAAGCCGGGACAGGGGAGTTCGAGCAGTACTTC.

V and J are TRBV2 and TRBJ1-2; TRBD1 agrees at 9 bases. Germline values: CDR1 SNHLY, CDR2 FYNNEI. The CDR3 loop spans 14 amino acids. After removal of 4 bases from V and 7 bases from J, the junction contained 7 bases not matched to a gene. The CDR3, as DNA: TGTGCCAGCAGTGGGGACAGGGCCTACCGTGGCTACACCTTC. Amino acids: CASSGDRAYRGYTF.

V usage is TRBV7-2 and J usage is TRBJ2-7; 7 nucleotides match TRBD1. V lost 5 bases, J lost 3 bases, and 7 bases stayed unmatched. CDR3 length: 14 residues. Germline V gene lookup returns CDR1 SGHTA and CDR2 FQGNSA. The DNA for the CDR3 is TGTGCCAGCAGCCCAGTCGGGGACAGCTACGAGCAGTACTTC. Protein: CASSPVGDSYEQYF.

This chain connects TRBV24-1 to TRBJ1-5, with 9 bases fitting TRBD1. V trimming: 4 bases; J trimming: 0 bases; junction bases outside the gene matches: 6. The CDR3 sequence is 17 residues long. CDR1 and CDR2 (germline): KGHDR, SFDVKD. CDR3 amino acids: CATSDPRTGASNQPQHF. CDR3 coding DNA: TGTGCCACCAGTGACCCTAGGACAGGGGCTAGCAATCAGCCCCAGCATTTT.

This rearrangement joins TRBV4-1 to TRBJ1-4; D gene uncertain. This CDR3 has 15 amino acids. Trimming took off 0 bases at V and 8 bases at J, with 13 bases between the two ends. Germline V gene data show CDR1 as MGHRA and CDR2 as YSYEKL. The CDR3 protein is CASSQDLAKREKLFF. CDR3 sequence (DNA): TGCGCCAGCAGCCAAGATTTGGCAAAGAGGGAAAAACTGTTTTTT.

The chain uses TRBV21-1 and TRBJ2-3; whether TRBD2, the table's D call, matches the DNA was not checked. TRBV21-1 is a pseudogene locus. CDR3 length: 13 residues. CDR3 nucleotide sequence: TGTGCCAGCAGCAAAGGAGTTACAGATACGCAGTATTTT. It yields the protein CASSKGVTDTQYF.

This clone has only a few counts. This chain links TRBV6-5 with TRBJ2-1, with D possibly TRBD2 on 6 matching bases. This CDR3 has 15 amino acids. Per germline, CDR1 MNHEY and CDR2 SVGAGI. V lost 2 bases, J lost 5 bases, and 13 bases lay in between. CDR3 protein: CASSYGAGFHNEQFF. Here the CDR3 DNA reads TGTGCCAGCAGTTACGGTGCGGGGTTCCACAATGAGCAGTTCTTC.

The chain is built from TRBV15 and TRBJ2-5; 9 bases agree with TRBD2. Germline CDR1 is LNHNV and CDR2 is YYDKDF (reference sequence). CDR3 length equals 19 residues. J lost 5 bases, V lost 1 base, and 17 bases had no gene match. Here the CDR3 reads CATSRVWGAGGPVGETQYF. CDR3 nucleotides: TGTGCCACCAGCAGAGTTTGGGGGGCGGGAGGGCCTGTGGGGGAGACCCAGTACTTC.

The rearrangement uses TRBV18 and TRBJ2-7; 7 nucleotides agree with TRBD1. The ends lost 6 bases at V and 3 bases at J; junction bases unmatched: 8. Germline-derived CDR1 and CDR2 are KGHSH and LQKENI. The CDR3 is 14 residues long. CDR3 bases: TGTGCCAGCTCGCGCGGACAGGACTTCTACGAGCAGTACTTC. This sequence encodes CASSRGQDFYEQYF.

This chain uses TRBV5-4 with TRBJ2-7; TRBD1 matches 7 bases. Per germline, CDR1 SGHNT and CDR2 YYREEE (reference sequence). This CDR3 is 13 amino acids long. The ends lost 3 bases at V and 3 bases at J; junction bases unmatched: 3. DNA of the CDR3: TGTGCCAGCAGCTGGGACAGCTTCTACGAGCAGTACTTC. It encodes CASSWDSFYEQYF. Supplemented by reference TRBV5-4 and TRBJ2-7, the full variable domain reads ETGVTQSPTHLIKTRGQQVTLRCSSQSGHNTVSWYQQALGQGPQFIFQYYREEENGRGNFPPRFSGLQFPNYSSELNVNALELDDSALYLCASSWDSFYEQYFGPGTRLTVT.

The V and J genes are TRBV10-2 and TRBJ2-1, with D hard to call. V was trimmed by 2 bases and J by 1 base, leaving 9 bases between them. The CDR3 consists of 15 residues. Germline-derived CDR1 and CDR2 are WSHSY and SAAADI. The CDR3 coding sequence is TGCGCCAGCAGTGAGGCTAGTGCGTCCTACAATGAGCAGTTCTTC. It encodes CASSEASASYNEQFF.

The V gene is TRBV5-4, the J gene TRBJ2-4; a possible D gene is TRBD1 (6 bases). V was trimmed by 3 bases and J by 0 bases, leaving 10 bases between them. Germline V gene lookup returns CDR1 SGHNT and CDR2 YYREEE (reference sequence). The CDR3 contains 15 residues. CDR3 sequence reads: CASSSDRLAKNIQYF. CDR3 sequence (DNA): TGTGCCAGCAGCTCCGACAGGCTAGCCAAAAACATTCAGTACTTC. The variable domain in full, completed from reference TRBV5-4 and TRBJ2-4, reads ETGVTQSPTHLIKTRGQQVTLRCSSQSGHNTVSWYQQALGQGPQFIFQYYREEENGRGNFPPRFSGLQFPNYSSELNVNALELDDSALYLCASSSDRLAKNIQYFGAGTRLSVL.

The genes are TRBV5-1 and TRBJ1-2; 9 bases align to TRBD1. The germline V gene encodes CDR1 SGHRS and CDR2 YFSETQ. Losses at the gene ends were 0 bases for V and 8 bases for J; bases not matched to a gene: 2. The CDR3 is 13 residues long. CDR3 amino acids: CASSLGQGGGYTF. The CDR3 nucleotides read TGCGCCAGCAGCTTGGGACAGGGGGGCGGCTACACCTTC.

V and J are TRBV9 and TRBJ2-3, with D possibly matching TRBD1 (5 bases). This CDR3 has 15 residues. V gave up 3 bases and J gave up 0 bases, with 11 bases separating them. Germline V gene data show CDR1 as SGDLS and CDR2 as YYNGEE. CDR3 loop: CASSAPTDSTDTQYF. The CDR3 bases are TGTGCCAGCAGCGCACCGACAGATAGCACAGATACGCAGTATTTT.

This CDR3 reads CASSSSLSGGEQYF. CDR3 coding DNA: TGTGCCAGCAGCTCGAGCCTTTCTGGAGGCGAGCAGTACTTC. The chain uses TRBV7-2 and TRBJ2-7; D may be TRBD2 (5 bases). The germline V and J ends were trimmed by 4 bases and 6 bases, with 16 bases remaining between them. The CDR3 is 14 amino acids. CDR1 and CDR2 (germline): SGHTA, FQGNSA.